The 20 T cell receptor beta chains listed next were all sequenced from one sample in a study of T cells in Graves' hyperthyroidism and ophthalmopathy. Researchers amplified the TCR beta CDR3 regions from RNA transcripts. First-round RT-PCR targeting the TCR CDR3 was performed with the HTBI primer set. In TCRdb, the multiplex PCR reads were re-called with MiXCR into one record per CDR3 protein. This table has 350,000 to 400,000 distinct CDR3 sequences, about 16% appearing once. Sequenced: blood. The origin of the receptors is a woman aged 30 to 39 with Graves' hyperthyroidism.

This clonotype was detected only a few times. The chain combines TRBV4-1 with TRBJ2-3; 7 nucleotides agree with TRBD2. The junction had 6 bases not matched to a gene; V was cut back by 1 base and J by 2 bases. Germline CDR1 and CDR2: MGHRA and YSYEKL. The CDR3 has 16 amino acids. Written as DNA, the CDR3 is TGCGCCAGCAGCCAAGTACCTAGCGGACTCACAGATACGCAGTATTTT. Its translation is CASSQVPSGLTDTQYF.

The chain employs TRBV12-3 or TRBV12-4 and TRBJ1-2; possible D gene TRBD1, 6 bases. Trimming pared 6 bases from V and 2 bases from J, leaving 13 bases between. The CDR3 totals 14 residues. For the CDR3, the DNA is TGTGCCAGCAGACCACAGGGAGGGAACTATGGCTACACCTTC. The encoded protein is CASRPQGGNYGYTF.

This clonotype was observed a handful of times. V gene TRBV30 combines with J gene TRBJ2-1, with TRBD2 identical over 8 bases. The V segment lost 3 bases and the J segment 4 bases; nucleotides outside the gene matches: 5. Per germline, CDR1 GTSNPN and CDR2 SVGIG (reference sequence). The CDR3 has 14 amino acids. The CDR3 sequence is CAWRGSGAYNEQFF. The CDR3 DNA reads as TGTGCCTGGAGGGGTAGCGGGGCATACAATGAGCAGTTCTTC.

There are many counts of this clonotype. The chain joins TRBV18 to TRBJ1-6; TRBD1 agrees at 8 bases. Germline V lookup: CDR1 KGHSH, CDR2 LQKENI. The length of the CDR3 is 16 residues. Losses at the gene ends were 2 bases for V and 0 bases for J; bases not matched to a gene: 0. The CDR3 DNA sequence: TGTGCCAGCTCACCAGGACAGGGCTCCTATAATTCACCCCTCCACTTT. It yields the protein CASSPGQGSYNSPLHF.

This clonotype was seen ten or more times. The chain joins TRBV28 to TRBJ2-1; 7 bases match TRBD2. Germline assignment: CDR1 MDHEN and CDR2 SYDVKM. Losses at the gene ends were 2 bases for V and 0 bases for J; bases not matched to a gene: 4. The CDR3 consists of 16 residues. CDR3 loop: CASSLGGRGSYNEQFF. The DNA of the CDR3 is TGTGCCAGCAGTTTAGGCGGGAGAGGCTCCTACAATGAGCAGTTCTTC. The full variable domain, with the rest looked up from reference TRBV28 and TRBJ2-1, is DVKVTQSSRYLVKRTGEKVFLECVQDMDHENMFWYRQDPGLGLRLIYFSYDVKMKEKGDIPEGYSVSREKKERFSLILESASTNQTSMYLCASSLGGRGSYNEQFFGPGTRLTVL.

The chain combines TRBV19 with TRBJ2-4, with TRBD1 matching 9 bases. The CDR3 is made up of 16 amino acids. Germline assignment: CDR1 LNHDA and CDR2 SQIVND (reference sequence). Unmatched junction bases numbered 3, after V lost 1 base and J lost 2 bases. The CDR3: CASSIVGQGPKNIQYF. The CDR3 DNA reads as TGTGCCAGTAGTATAGTGGGACAGGGACCCAAAAACATTCAGTACTTC. Using reference TRBV19 and TRBJ2-4 for the parts outside the CDR3, the full variable domain is DGGITQSPKYLFRKEGQNVTLSCEQNLNHDAMYWYRQDPGQGLRLIYYSQIVNDFQKGDIAEGYSVSREKKESFPLTVTSAQKNPTAFYLCASSIVGQGPKNIQYFGAGTRLSVL.

This chain joins TRBV20-1 and TRBJ1-4; D remains unclear. Trimming took 3 bases from V and 7 from J, leaving 9 bases between them. The CDR3 extends over 12 amino acids. Germline V gene data show CDR1 as DFQATT and CDR2 as SNEGSKA (reference sequence). The CDR3 DNA sequence: TGCAGTGCTAGTAGCCAGGCTGAAAAACTGTTTTTT. Encoded protein: CSASSQAEKLFF.

This clonotype was observed a few times. The chain uses TRBV18 and TRBJ2-6, with TRBD1 matching over 10 bases. Germline V CDR1 and CDR2: KGHSH, LQKENI. V was clipped by 1 base and J by 4 bases; unmatched bases: 4. This CDR3 comprises 17 residues. The CDR3 DNA follows: TGTGCCAGCTCACCACAGACAGGGGGCCCAGGGGCCAACGTCCTGACTTTC. Protein sequence: CASSPQTGGPGANVLTF.

The rearrangement joins TRBV14 to TRBJ2-5; D uncertain. The CDR3 runs to 14 residues. The germline V gene encodes CDR1 SGHDN and CDR2 FVKESK. The V gene lost 1 base and the J gene lost 0 bases, with 6 bases spanning the gap. The CDR3 DNA reads TGTGCCAGCAGCCAAGCCGGGTACCAAGAGACCCAGTACTTC. This translates into CASSQAGYQETQYF.

This clonotype was detected many times. The V and J genes are TRBV11-3 and TRBJ2-3; D is possibly TRBD2 (5 bases). Germline CDR1 SGHNT, CDR2 YENEEA. The germline V and J ends were trimmed by 0 bases and 4 bases, with 14 bases remaining between them. The CDR3 contains 16 residues. CDR3 region: CASSLDRGREADTQYF. CDR3 sequence (DNA): TGTGCCAGCAGCTTAGATCGAGGGCGAGAAGCAGATACGCAGTATTTT.

This clonotype was seen a handful of times. The gene calls are TRBV5-1 and TRBJ1-5; D is unclear. Germline CDR1 and CDR2: SGHRS and YFSETQ. The CDR3 is 13 residues long. Trimming took 3 bases from V and 2 from J, leaving 6 bases between them. The CDR3 DNA is TGCGCCAGCAGCTATACGGGCAATCAGCCCCAGCATTTT. It translates to CASSYTGNQPQHF.

This clonotype was detected many times. The J gene is TRBJ2-3, the V gene TRBV20-1; 12 nucleotides align to TRBD2. Germline assignment: CDR1 DFQATT and CDR2 SNEGSKA (reference sequence). V gave up 5 bases and J gave up 5 bases; unmatched junction bases: 5. The CDR3 runs to 14 residues. The CDR3 spells CSAVLAGGVDTQYF. The DNA of the CDR3 is TGCAGTGCTGTACTAGCGGGAGGCGTAGATACGCAGTATTTT.

This clonotype has a count of ten or more. CDR3 loop: CASSLDNNSEAFF. The CDR3 nucleotides read TGTGCCAGCAGCTTGGACAACAACTCTGAAGCTTTCTTT. The V call is TRBV11-2, the J call TRBJ1-1; the D gene is possibly TRBD1 (5 bases). V was clipped by 3 bases and J by 6 bases, with 11 bases between them. CDR1 SGHAT and CDR2 FQNNGV come from the germline V gene. The CDR3 runs to 13 residues. Full variable domain (rest looked up from reference TRBV11-2 and TRBJ1-1): EAGVAQSPRYKIIEKRQSVAFWCNPISGHATLYWYQQILGQGPKLLIQFQNNGVVDDSQLPKDRFSAERLKGVDSTLKIQPAKLEDSAVYLCASSLDNNSEAFFGQGTRLTVV.

This clonotype appeared a few times. This chain links TRBV2 with TRBJ2-5, with a possible D match to TRBD2 (6 bases). This CDR3 region has 17 residues. Per germline, CDR1 SNHLY and CDR2 FYNNEI. With 0 bases removed from V and 5 bases from J, the gap between germline ends came to 19 bases. The CDR3 region has the DNA TGTGCCAGCAGTGAAGCGGAGGGCGGGGTTCCTAGGGAGACCCAGTACTTC. This sequence encodes CASSEAEGGVPRETQYF.

Here the CDR3 reads CSARDRAGTDTQYF. The CDR3, as DNA: TGCAGTGCTAGGGACAGGGCGGGCACAGATACGCAGTATTTT. The gene calls are TRBV20-1 and TRBJ2-3, with TRBD1 identical over 8 bases. CDR3 length: 14 amino acids. Germline CDR1 and CDR2: DFQATT and SNEGSKA (reference sequence). J was trimmed by 1 base and V by 3 bases; bases with no gene match: 3.

This clonotype showed up just a few times. The rearrangement links TRBV2 to TRBJ2-2; either TRBD1 or TRBD2 may supply D (6 bases each). CDR1 is SNHLY, CDR2 FYNNEI, per germline. The length of the CDR3 is 16 residues. The ends were cut back, 7 bases at V and 3 bases at J, with 18 bases in the middle. The CDR3 DNA reads as TGTGCCAGCAACGTCCGGGGGCGCGTCGACACCGGGGAGCTGTTTTTT. The encoded protein is CASNVRGRVDTGELFF.

This clonotype turned up a few times. The rearrangement links TRBV11-2 to TRBJ2-1; TRBD2 matches at 12 bases. With 6 bases clipped from V and 2 bases from J, the junction kept 5 bases outside the gene matches. The V gene's germline CDR1 is SGHAT and CDR2 FQNNGV. CDR3 length: 16 residues. This CDR3 reads CASRPRTSGAYNEQFF. For the CDR3, the DNA is TGTGCCAGCAGACCCCGGACTAGCGGGGCCTACAATGAGCAGTTCTTC.

In this sample, this clonotype turned up many times. This chain uses TRBV12-3 or TRBV12-4 with TRBJ2-7; possible D gene TRBD2, 5 bases. This CDR3 comprises 13 residues. The ends were cut back, 6 bases at V and 9 bases at J, with 18 bases in the middle. The CDR3, as DNA: TGTGCCAGCAGCTCCCATTCGGCGAGGGCGCAGTACTTC. Its translation is CASSSHSARAQYF.

This clonotype was seen a handful of times. The chain uses TRBV7-2 and TRBJ2-4; the D gene is possibly TRBD1 (6 bases). The V end lost 3 bases, the J end lost 7 bases, and 13 bases lay between the germline ends. This CDR3 region has 14 residues. Germline values: CDR1 SGHTA, CDR2 FQGNSA. CDR3 loop: CASSFRGGSNIQYF. For the CDR3, the DNA is TGTGCCAGCAGCTTTAGAGGGGGATCGAACATTCAGTACTTC. Complete variable domain (other parts from reference TRBV7-2 and TRBJ2-4): GAGVSQSPSNKVTEKGKDVELRCDPISGHTALYWYRQSLGQGLEFLIYFQGNSAPDKSGLPSDRFSAERTGGSVSTLTIQRTQQEDSAVYLCASSFRGGSNIQYFGAGTRLSVL.

This clonotype occurred a few times. The rearrangement joins TRBV6-1 to TRBJ2-7, with 7 bases identical to TRBD2. The V gene end was trimmed by 8 bases and the J gene end by 0 bases; junction bases not matched to a gene: 4. Germline V gene lookup returns CDR1 MNHNS and CDR2 SASEGT. The CDR3 is 13 residues long. The CDR3 protein is CASLSGVSYEQYF. CDR3 sequence (DNA): TGTGCCAGCTTGAGCGGGGTCTCCTACGAGCAGTACTTC.